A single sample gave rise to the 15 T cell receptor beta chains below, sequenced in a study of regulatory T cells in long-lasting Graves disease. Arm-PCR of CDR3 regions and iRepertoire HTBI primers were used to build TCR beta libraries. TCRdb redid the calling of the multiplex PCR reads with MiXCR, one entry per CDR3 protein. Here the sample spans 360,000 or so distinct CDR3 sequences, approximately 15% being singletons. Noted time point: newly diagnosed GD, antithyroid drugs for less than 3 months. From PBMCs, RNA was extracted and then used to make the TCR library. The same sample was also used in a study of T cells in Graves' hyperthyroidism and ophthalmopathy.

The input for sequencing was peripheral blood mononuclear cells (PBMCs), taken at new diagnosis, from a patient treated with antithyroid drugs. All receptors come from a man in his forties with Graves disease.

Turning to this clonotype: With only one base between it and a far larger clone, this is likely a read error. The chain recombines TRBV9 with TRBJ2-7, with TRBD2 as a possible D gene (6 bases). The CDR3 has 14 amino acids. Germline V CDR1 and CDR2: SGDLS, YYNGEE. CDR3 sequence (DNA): TGTGCCGGCAGCCCCCCTGGGGGGTCCCGCGAGCAGTACTTC. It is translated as CAGSPPGGSREQYF.

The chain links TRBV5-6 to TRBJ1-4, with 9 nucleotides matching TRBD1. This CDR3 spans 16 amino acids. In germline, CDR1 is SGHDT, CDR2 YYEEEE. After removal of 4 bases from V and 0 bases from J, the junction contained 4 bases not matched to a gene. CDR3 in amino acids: CASSVDRGTTNEKLFF. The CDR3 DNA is TGTGCCAGCAGCGTTGACAGGGGGACAACTAATGAAAAACTGTTTTTT.

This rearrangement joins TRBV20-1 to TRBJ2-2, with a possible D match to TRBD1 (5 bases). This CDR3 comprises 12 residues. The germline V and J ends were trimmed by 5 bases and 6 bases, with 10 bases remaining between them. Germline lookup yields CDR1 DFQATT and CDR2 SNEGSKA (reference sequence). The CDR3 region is CSASDRPGELFF. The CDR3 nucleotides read TGCAGTGCTTCAGACAGACCCGGGGAGCTGTTTTTT.

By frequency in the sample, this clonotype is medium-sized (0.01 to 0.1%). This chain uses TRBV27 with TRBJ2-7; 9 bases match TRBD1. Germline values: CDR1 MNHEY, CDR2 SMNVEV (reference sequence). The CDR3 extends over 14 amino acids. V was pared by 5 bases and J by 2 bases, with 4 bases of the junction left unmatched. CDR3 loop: CASSTRQGAYEQYF. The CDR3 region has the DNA TGTGCCAGCAGTACTCGACAGGGGGCCTACGAGCAGTACTTC.

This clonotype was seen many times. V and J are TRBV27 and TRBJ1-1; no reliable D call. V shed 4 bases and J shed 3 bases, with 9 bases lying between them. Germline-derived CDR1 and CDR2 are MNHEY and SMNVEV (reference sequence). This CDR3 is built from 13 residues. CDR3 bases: TGTGCCAGCAGTTCCCCGCGCGACACTGAAGCTTTCTTT. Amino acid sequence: CASSSPRDTEAFF.

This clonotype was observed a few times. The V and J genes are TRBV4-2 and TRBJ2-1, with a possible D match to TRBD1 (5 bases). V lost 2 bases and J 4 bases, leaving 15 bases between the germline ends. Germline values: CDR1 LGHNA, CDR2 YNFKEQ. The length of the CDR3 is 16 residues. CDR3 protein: CASSQRSQGWYNEQFF. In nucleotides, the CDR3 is TGTGCCAGCAGCCAACGGAGTCAGGGATGGTACAATGAGCAGTTCTTC.

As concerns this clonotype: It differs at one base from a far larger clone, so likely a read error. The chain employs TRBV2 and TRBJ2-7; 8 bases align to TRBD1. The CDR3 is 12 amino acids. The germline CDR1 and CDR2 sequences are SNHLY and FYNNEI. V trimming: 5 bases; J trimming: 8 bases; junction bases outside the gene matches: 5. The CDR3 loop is CASSKRQGKQYF. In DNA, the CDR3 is TGTGCCAGCAGTAAGAGACAGGGGAAGCAGTACTTC.

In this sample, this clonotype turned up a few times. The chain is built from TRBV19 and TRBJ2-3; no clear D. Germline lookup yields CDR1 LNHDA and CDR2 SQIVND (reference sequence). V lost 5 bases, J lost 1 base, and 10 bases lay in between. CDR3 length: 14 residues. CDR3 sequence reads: CASSAYPRTDTQYF. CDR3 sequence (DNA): TGTGCCAGTAGTGCCTATCCCCGCACAGATACGCAGTATTTT. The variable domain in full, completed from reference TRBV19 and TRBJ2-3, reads DGGITQSPKYLFRKEGQNVTLSCEQNLNHDAMYWYRQDPGQGLRLIYYSQIVNDFQKGDIAEGYSVSREKKESFPLTVTSAQKNPTAFYLCASSAYPRTDTQYFGPGTRLTVL.

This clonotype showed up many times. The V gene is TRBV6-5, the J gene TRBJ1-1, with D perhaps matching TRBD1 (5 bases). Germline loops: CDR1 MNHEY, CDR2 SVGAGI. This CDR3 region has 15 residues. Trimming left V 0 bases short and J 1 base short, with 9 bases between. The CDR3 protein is CASSYSRQPNTEAFF. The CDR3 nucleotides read TGTGCCAGCAGTTACTCGAGACAGCCGAACACTGAAGCTTTCTTT.

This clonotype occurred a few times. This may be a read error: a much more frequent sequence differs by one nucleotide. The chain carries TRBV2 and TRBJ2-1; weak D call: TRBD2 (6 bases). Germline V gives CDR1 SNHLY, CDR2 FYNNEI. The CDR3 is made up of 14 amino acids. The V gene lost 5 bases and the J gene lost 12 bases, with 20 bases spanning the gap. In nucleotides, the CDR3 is TGTGCCAGCAGTCCGAACCGGGAGACCTCCCGGCAGTTCTTC. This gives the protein CASSPNRETSRQFF.

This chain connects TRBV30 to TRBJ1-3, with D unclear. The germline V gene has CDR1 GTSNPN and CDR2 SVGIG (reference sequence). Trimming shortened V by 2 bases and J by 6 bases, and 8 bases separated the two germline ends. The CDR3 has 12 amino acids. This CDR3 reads CAWSLPVNTIYF. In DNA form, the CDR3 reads TGTGCCTGGAGTCTTCCCGTAAACACCATATATTTT. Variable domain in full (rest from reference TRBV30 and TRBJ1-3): SQTIHQWPATLVQPVGSPLSLECTVEGTSNPNLYWYRQAAGRGLQLLFYSVGIGQISSEVPQNLSASRPQDRQFILSSKKLLLSDSGFYLCAWSLPVNTIYFGEGSWLTVV.

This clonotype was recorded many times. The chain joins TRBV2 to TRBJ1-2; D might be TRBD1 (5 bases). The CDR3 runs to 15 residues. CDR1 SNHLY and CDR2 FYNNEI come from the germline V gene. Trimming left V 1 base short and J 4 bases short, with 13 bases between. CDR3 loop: CASSEVKGRSYGYTF. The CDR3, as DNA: TGTGCCAGCAGTGAAGTCAAGGGGAGGAGCTATGGCTACACCTTC. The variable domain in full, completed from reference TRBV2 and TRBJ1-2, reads EPEVTQTPSHQVTQMGQEVILRCVPISNHLYFYWYRQILGQKVEFLVSFYNNEISEKSEIFDDQFSVERPDGSNFTLKIRSTKLEDSAMYFCASSEVKGRSYGYTFGSGTRLTVV.

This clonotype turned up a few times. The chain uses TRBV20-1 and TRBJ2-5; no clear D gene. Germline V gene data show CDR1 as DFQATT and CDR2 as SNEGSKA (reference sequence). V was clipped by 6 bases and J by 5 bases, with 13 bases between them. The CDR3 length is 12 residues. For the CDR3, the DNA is TGCAGTGCGGCGCCCGGTGGGGAGACCCAGTACTTC. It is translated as CSAAPGGETQYF.

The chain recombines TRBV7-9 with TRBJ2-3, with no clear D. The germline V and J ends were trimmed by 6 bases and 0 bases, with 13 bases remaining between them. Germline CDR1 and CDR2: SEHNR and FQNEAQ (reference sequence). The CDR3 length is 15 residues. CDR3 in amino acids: CASRLSAASTDTQYF. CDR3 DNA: TGTGCCAGCAGACTGTCGGCAGCTAGCACAGATACGCAGTATTTT.

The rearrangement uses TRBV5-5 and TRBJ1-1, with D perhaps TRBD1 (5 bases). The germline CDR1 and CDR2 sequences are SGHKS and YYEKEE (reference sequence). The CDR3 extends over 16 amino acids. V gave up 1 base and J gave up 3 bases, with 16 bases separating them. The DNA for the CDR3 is TGTGCCAGCAGCTTGTTGAGGGGTGGGGGGGACACTGAAGCTTTCTTT. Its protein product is CASSLLRGGGDTEAFF.